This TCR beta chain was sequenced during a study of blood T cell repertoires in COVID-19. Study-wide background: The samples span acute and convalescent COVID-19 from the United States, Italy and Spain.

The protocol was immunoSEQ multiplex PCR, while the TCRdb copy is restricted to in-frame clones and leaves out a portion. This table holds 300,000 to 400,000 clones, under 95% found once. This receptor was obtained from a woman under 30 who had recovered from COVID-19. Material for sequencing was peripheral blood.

CDR3 amino acids: CASSYDREDTQYF. The CDR3 bases are TGTGCCAGCAGTTACGACAGGGAGGATACGCAGTATTTT. The chain employs TRBV6-2 or TRBV6-3 and TRBJ2-3, with 7 nucleotides matching TRBD1. The ends lost 2 bases at V and 6 bases at J; junction bases unmatched: 2. Per germline, CDR1 MNHEY and CDR2 SVGEGT. This CDR3 has 13 residues.